A selection of T cell receptor beta chains follows, all from one sample in a study of blood T cells in healthy people across ages. MiXCR was run by TCRdb on the 5' RACE reads, yielding one entry per CDR3 protein. The sample records over 1.5 million distinct CDR3 sequences, less than 50% being singletons. Sequenced material: blood. Source of these receptors: a woman aged 40 to 49 in good health. Both conserved end residues are part of each CDR3. The order of the fields is J gene, D gene, V gene, clone size, CDR3 DNA, CDR3 protein. The D gene is left open where the match is weak. Size is stated for part of the rows, as once, few or many counts, or as a class when the clone is expanded.

>TRBJ2-1|.|TRBV4-1|few
TGCGCCAGCAGCCAAGATCATAAGGGGCAGACCTACAATGAGCAGTTCTTC
CASSQDHKGQTYNEQFF
>TRBJ2-6|TRBD2|TRBV29-1|.
TGCAGCGTATCTTCAAGCGGGGGGGCATCTGGGGCCAACGTCCTGACTTTC
CSVSSSGGASGANVLTF
>TRBJ2-3|.|TRBV5-1|.
TGCGCCAGCAGCTTGGGGGACTCGAGGCTGAATACGCAGTATTTT
CASSLGDSRLNTQYF
>TRBJ1-4|.|TRBV4-3|.
TGCGCCAGCAGCCCCCAAGCAACTAATGAAAAACTGTTTTTT
CASSPQATNEKLFF
>TRBJ2-7|.|TRBV7-2|.
TGTGCCAGCAGTCTCTACCCCAGCCCGCCCCACGAGCAGTACTTC
CASSLYPSPPHEQYF
>TRBJ2-1|.|TRBV11-2|.
TGTGCCAGCAGCTTAGAGCGTGAGACCCAGTTCTTC
CASSLERETQFF
>TRBJ2-5|.|TRBV6-2/TRBV6-3|.
TGTGCCAGCAGTTACTCACTAGTTCGGCAAGAGACCCAGTACTTC
CASSYSLVRQETQYF
>TRBJ2-5|.|TRBV11-2|few
TGTGCCAGCAGCTTAGGGGGCAGTCCCCAAGAGACCCAGTACTTC
CASSLGGSPQETQYF
>TRBJ1-2|.|TRBV4-2|.
TGTGCCAGCAGCCCCGGAAACGGCTATGGCTACACCTTC
CASSPGNGYGYTF
>TRBJ2-5|.|TRBV12-5|.
TGTGCTAGTGGTTCGGCACGGGGGCGGGGTCTGGAGACCCAGTACTTC
CASGSARGRGLETQYF
>TRBJ1-6|.|TRBV5-1|few
TGCGCCAGCAGCTTAACCCCACCCCTCCACTTT
CASSLTPPLHF
>TRBJ2-3|TRBD1|TRBV28|few
TGTGCCAGCAGTTTAGCCGGGACAGGGGGCGCAGATACGCAGTATTTT
CASSLAGTGGADTQYF
>TRBJ2-7|TRBD2|TRBV29-1|.
TGCAGCGTCGGACTAGCGGGAGGGTACGAGCAGTACTTC
CSVGLAGGYEQYF
>TRBJ2-3|.|TRBV4-1|.
TGCGCCAGCAGCCAACAGGACCTCACAGGCACAGATACGCAGTATTTT
CASSQQDLTGTDTQYF
>TRBJ1-5|TRBD1|TRBV6-5|few
TGTGCCAGCAGTCCGGACAGGTATAATCAGCCCCAGCATTTT
CASSPDRYNQPQHF
>TRBJ2-3|.|TRBV20-1|few
TGCAGCGCCGGCTCCGCGACTAGCACAGATACGCAGTATTTT
CSAGSATSTDTQYF
>TRBJ2-3|.|TRBV6-5|many
TGTGCCAGCAGCCTCCTGGGGGGCGACACAGATACGCAGTATTTT
CASSLLGGDTDTQYF
>TRBJ2-7|.|TRBV9|.
TGTGCCAGCAACCCCCGTCCCGGGGGTAACGAGCAGTACTTC
CASNPRPGGNEQYF
>TRBJ1-5|.|TRBV27|.
TGTGCCAGCAGTCTACAGGGATCGGGTCAGCCCCAGCATTTT
CASSLQGSGQPQHF
>TRBJ1-5|TRBD1|TRBV9|.
TGTGCCAGCAGCCCAGGGGGGCTAGTCAATCAGCCCCAGCATTTT
CASSPGGLVNQPQHF
>TRBJ1-6|.|TRBV7-2|few
TGTGCCAGCAGCTTAATCCAGATGGCGAATTCACCCCTCCACTTT
CASSLIQMANSPLHF
>TRBJ2-1|.|TRBV6-6|few
TGTGCCAGCCACCGGGACGCGTTGTACAATGAGCAGTTCTTC
CASHRDALYNEQFF
>TRBJ2-1|TRBD2|TRBV20-1|few
TGCAGTGCTAGAGGAGGTGGAGCGGGGGGCCTCTCCTACAATGAGCAGTTCTTC
CSARGGGAGGLSYNEQFF
>TRBJ2-1|TRBD2|TRBV13|.
TGTGCCAGCAGCCCCCGGACTAGCGGGGGGGCTTGGGATGAGCAGTTCTTC
CASSPRTSGGAWDEQFF
>TRBJ2-3|.|TRBV27|.
TGTGCCAGCAGTTCTCCCCCCCTAGAGGGAGCAGATACGCAGTATTTT
CASSSPPLEGADTQYF
>TRBJ2-7|.|TRBV4-2|few
TGTGCCAGCAGCCAAGAGCGGCTAAAACCCTACGAGCAGTACTTC
CASSQERLKPYEQYF
>TRBJ2-1|.|TRBV4-1|.
TGCGCCAACACCACTAAGGGAGGCAATGAGCAGTTCTTC
CANTTKGGNEQFF
>TRBJ2-4|TRBD1|TRBV4-1|few
TGCGCCAGCAGCCACCCCGGGACAGCGGAAGAGCAGTACTTC
CASSHPGTAEEQYF
>TRBJ2-7|.|TRBV4-1|.
TGCGCCAGCAGCCAAGAAAGGGCAGGGGTCAGCGAGCAGTACTTC
CASSQERAGVSEQYF
>TRBJ2-7|TRBD1|TRBV7-6|.
TGTGCCAGCAGCTTAAGAGGGGGCAACCATTTCGATGAGCAGTACTTC
CASSLRGGNHFDEQYF
>TRBJ2-1|TRBD1|TRBV7-3|few
TGTGCCAGCAGCCCGCAGGACAGGGGGAGGTTTTACAATGAGCAGTTCTTC
CASSPQDRGRFYNEQFF
>TRBJ1-2|TRBD1|TRBV7-2|few
TGTGCCAGCAGCTCCGTTATCAGGGGGCATGGCTACACCTTC
CASSSVIRGHGYTF
>TRBJ2-5|TRBD2|TRBV11-2|few
TGTGCCAGCAGCAGACCCGGGACTAGCACAGAGACCCAGTACTTC
CASSRPGTSTETQYF
>TRBJ2-7|TRBD2|TRBV2|.
TGTGCCAGCAGCCAAAATCTAAGGGGAGGGAGTGGAGGAACCTACGAGCAGTACTTC
CASSQNLRGGSGGTYEQYF
>TRBJ2-7|.|TRBV29-1|few
TGCAGCGCACTCGACAGGTTACACGAGCAGTACTTC
CSALDRLHEQYF
>TRBJ1-2|TRBD1|TRBV6-1|.
TGTGCCAGCAGTGACACGGGACAGCGCTATGGCTACACCTTC
CASSDTGQRYGYTF
>TRBJ1-5|.|TRBV2|.
TGTGCCAGCAGTGACGCGGGATTTGGTCAGCCCCAGCATTTT
CASSDAGFGQPQHF
>TRBJ2-7|.|TRBV20-1|.
TGCAGTGCTAGAGATCTAGGGGCGTCAGCCTACGAGCAGTACTTC
CSARDLGASAYEQYF
>TRBJ1-5|TRBD1|TRBV10-3|.
TGTGCCCGAGCCCGCCAGGGGGCGGGATGGATAGGTCAGCCCCAGCATTTT
CARARQGAGWIGQPQHF
>TRBJ2-7|TRBD1|TRBV7-9|.
TGTGCCAGCAGCGAACGGGACAGGCCATTAGGGGACGAGCAGTACTTC
CASSERDRPLGDEQYF
>TRBJ2-1|.|TRBV4-3|once
TGCGCCAGCAGCCAAAAACCGAACAGGGAAAATGAGCAGTTCTTC
CASSQKPNRENEQFF
>TRBJ2-5|.|TRBV12-5|few
TGTGCTAGTGGTTTGTCTCAGGGGGAGACCCAGTACTTC
CASGLSQGETQYF
>TRBJ2-7|TRBD2|TRBV20-1|.
TGCAGCTCCCCCCATTATAGCGGGGGGCCCTACGAGCAGTACTTC
CSSPHYSGGPYEQYF
>TRBJ2-7|.|TRBV28|many
TGTGCCAGCAGTCATAGGGGTTACGAGCAGTACTTC
CASSHRGYEQYF
>TRBJ2-1|TRBD2|TRBV6-5|.
TGTGCCAGCAGTTACTCTCGGGAGGGTCTGCATGAGCAGTTCTTC
CASSYSREGLHEQFF
>TRBJ2-1|TRBD2|TRBV14|few
TGTGCCAGCAGCCAAGATGTGCAGCGGGGGGTATGGGATGAGCAGTTCTTC
CASSQDVQRGVWDEQFF
>TRBJ2-6|TRBD1|TRBV15|few
TGTGCCACCAGCAGGGAAAGACAGGGATCCAACGTCCTGACTTTC
CATSRERQGSNVLTF
>TRBJ2-3|TRBD1|TRBV7-9|.
TGTGCCAGCAGCCGGCAACAGGGGACAAGCACAGATACGCAGTATTTT
CASSRQQGTSTDTQYF
>TRBJ2-1|TRBD2|TRBV18|once
TGTGCCAGCTCACCAGAATTGGTGGTAGCGGGGTACAATGAGCAGTTCTTC
CASSPELVVAGYNEQFF
>TRBJ1-2|.|TRBV10-3|.
TGTGCCATCAGTGACCCCCCAAAGGGCACCTATGGCTACACCTTC
CAISDPPKGTYGYTF